This paragraph covers one T cell receptor (beta chain) sequence. Antigen specificity is unknown. The CDR3 extends over 14 amino acids. The ends were cut back, 2 bases at V and 5 bases at J, with 13 bases in the middle. The germline gives CDR1 SGHNT, CDR2 YYREEE (reference sequence). This specimen comes from a study of long-term antiretroviral therapy in people with HIV. Study-wide points: Repertoires in HIV (unlike those of controls) had narrower CDR3 length ranges. The repertoire was dominated at all time points by clones expanded before ART.

Per donor, at least one pre-ART and at least two post-ART PBMC samples were obtained. Amounts of about 0.85-10 million cryopreserved PBMC were held in the samples before DNA extraction. The authors ran the immunoSEQ assay, v3.0, at survey level. The repertoire was sequenced with immunoSEQ multiplex PCR; TCRdb's copy has only in-frame clones and lacks some. The sample lists about 10,000 clones; approximately 75% were seen once. This receptor was taken from a man aged 35 to 55 with HIV. V gene TRBV5-4 combines with J gene TRBJ1-2; D unclear. This material consisted of unsorted PBMCs, taken 0.7 years after starting antiretroviral therapy. The CDR3 DNA reads as TGTGCCAGCAGCTTAGGGATCACGGGGTATGGCTACACCTTC. It translates to CASSLGITGYGYTF.